Sequencing of this T cell receptor (beta chain) was carried out in a study of cytomegalovirus exposure and HLA in healthy donors. CDR3 length: 10 residues. Germline V CDR1 and CDR2: SNHLY, FYNNEI. Trimming shortened V by 6 bases and J by 8 bases, and 4 bases separated the two germline ends. As regards this clone: The antigen remains undetermined.

Study results and caveats: It is likely that the observed cluster of highly shared sequence variants was a sequencing artifact.

Primers for the PCR totalled 60 Vbeta and 13 Jbeta. TCRdb's copy holds only in-frame clones and misses some; the assay was immunoSEQ multiplex PCR. The data contain 150,000 to 200,000 clones, under 85% of them seen just once; the ten biggest clones take up 4.8%. Sequences were obtained from PBMCs. This chain uses TRBV2 with TRBJ2-2; the D is unclear. The sequence derives from a man between 18 and 35 years old in good health and CMV-seronegative. The CDR3 nucleotides read TGTGCCAGCAGGCGGGGGGAGCTGTTTTTT. Its protein is CASRRGELFF.